Given below is one TCR beta chain in context. Terminally differentiated effector memory CD45RA+ cells were excluded by CCR7 positive selection of CD45RO-negative cells. Template for every sorted-subset replicate PCR totaled about 200 ng DNA, tens of thousands of T cell genomes. Profiling relied on immunoSEQ multiplex PCR, and the TCRdb table lists in-frame clones only, not all of them. The table has approximately 1.9 million clones, 90% to 95% seen once; the top ten hold about 1.6%. Trimming took 0 bases from V and 4 from J, leaving 19 bases between them. CDR1 and CDR2 from the germline V gene are SGHRS and YFSETQ. The CDR3 spans 17 residues. This sample is drawn from a study of shared clonotypes between healthy human individuals. Overall study: Plates per donor: three CD4 naive, three CD4 memory, two CD8 naive, one CD8 memory.

The chain uses TRBV5-1 and TRBJ1-1; D possibly corresponds to TRBD1 (5 bases). The receptor comes from a young man in good health. Some clones in this sample may be carry-over from other donors' samples. Sequencing used naive CD8+ T cells from PBMCs. The CDR3 region has the DNA TGCGCCAGCAGCTTGGCCCCCATAGGGATAGGGGTCACTGAAGCTTTCTTT. This sequence encodes CASSLAPIGIGVTEAFF.